Listed below are T cell receptor beta chains from one sample, sequenced in a study of blood T cells in healthy people across ages. Each CDR3 protein is one row after TCRdb ran MiXCR on the 5' RACE reads. The repertoire holds approximately 940,000 distinct CDR3 sequences, with around 49% as singletons. Sequencing was carried out using blood. The receptor source for this set is a man aged 30 to 39 in good health. Each CDR3 is given with its conserved first and last residue. The order of the fields is clone size, V gene, J gene, D gene, CDR3 DNA, CDR3 protein. D genes are given only for firm matches. Not every row has a clone size; where given, it reads once, few, many or a size class.

few	TRBV6-6	TRBJ2-1	.	TGTGCCAGCAGTTCGGGTTATGAGCAGTTCTTC	CASSSGYEQFF
.	TRBV20-1	TRBJ1-2	TRBD1	TGCAGTGCTCCTACGGACAGGGAAGCCCTCTACACCTTC	CSAPTDREALYTF
few	TRBV5-1	TRBJ1-2	TRBD1	TGCGCCAGCAGATCCGGGACAGGGGATAGCTACACCTTC	CASRSGTGDSYTF
.	TRBV6-6	TRBJ2-5	.	TGTGCCAGCAGTCCCGGGGGAGTGGGGACCCAGTACTTC	CASSPGGVGTQYF
many	TRBV4-3	TRBJ1-5	.	TGCGCCAGCAGCCATGGGGGGTCCAATCAGCCCCAGCATTTT	CASSHGGSNQPQHF
few	TRBV20-1	TRBJ1-2	.	TGCAGTGCTAGCCTAACGACCGGGGTGGGCACCTTC	CSASLTTGVGTF
.	TRBV12-3/TRBV12-4	TRBJ2-4	.	TGTGCCAGCAGTTCCTCCGGGACGCAACTAGCCAAAAACATTCAGTACTTC	CASSSSGTQLAKNIQYF
many	TRBV29-1	TRBJ1-5	TRBD1	TGCAGCGTTGAGACAGGGGGCGGACAGCCCCAGCATTTT	CSVETGGGQPQHF
.	TRBV20-1	TRBJ2-5	.	TGCAGTGCTAGAGCCGGGGGCAGGGATAAGCAGTACTTC	CSARAGGRDKQYF
.	TRBV3-1	TRBJ2-7	.	TGTGCCAGCAGCCAAGAATCGGGGGCGCCTTTTGAGCAGTACTTC	CASSQESGAPFEQYF
.	TRBV7-2	TRBJ2-1	.	TGTGCCAGCAGCTTAGGAGGGGCAGCCTCCTACAATGAGCAGTTCTTC	CASSLGGAASYNEQFF
many	TRBV29-1	TRBJ2-5	.	TGCAGCGTTGAGGGCTCGCGATTGTCGACCCAGTACTTC	CSVEGSRLSTQYF
.	TRBV30	TRBJ2-7	.	TGTGCCTGGAGTTACAACTACGAGCAGTACTTC	CAWSYNYEQYF
.	TRBV3-1	TRBJ1-1	.	TGTGCCAGCAGCCCGTTATCACAGGGGAACACTGAAGCTTTCTTT	CASSPLSQGNTEAFF
.	TRBV6-4	TRBJ2-1	TRBD1	TGTGCCAGCAGTGACTGGAACAGGGGGCTGGGTGAGCAGTTCTTC	CASSDWNRGLGEQFF
many	TRBV27	TRBJ2-7	.	TGTGCCAGCAGTCTGTCCGGGGGCGGATCCTACGAGCAGTACTTC	CASSLSGGGSYEQYF
.	TRBV5-6	TRBJ2-5	TRBD1	TGTGCCAGCAGCTTGAGCCCCGGGACAGTCCAAGAGACCCATTACTTC	CASSLSPGTVQETHYF
.	TRBV12-3/TRBV12-4	TRBJ2-1	TRBD1	TGTGCCAGCAGACGACGACAGGGGGGCACCTACAATGAGCAGTTCTTC	CASRRRQGGTYNEQFF
once	TRBV7-9	TRBJ1-2	TRBD1	TGTGCCAGCAGCTCAGGGGGGGGACAGAAAACGAGGGGCTACACCTTC	CASSSGGGQKTRGYTF
.	TRBV6-4	TRBJ2-3	TRBD2	TGTGCCAGTGGAGGGAGCGGGGAATCAGATACGCAGTATTTT	CASGGSGESDTQYF
few	TRBV4-1	TRBJ2-5	TRBD2	TGCGCCAGCAGCCAGGCACCAGTTGGGACTACGGCCGAGACCCAGTACTTC	CASSQAPVGTTAETQYF
few	TRBV29-1	TRBJ2-7	TRBD2	TGCAGCGTTGCCCGGGGGGTCTTCTACGAGCAGTACTTC	CSVARGVFYEQYF
few	TRBV7-9	TRBJ2-1	TRBD1	TGTGCCAGCAGCTTGGACAGGGGTTTCGGTGAGCAGTTCTTC	CASSLDRGFGEQFF
.	TRBV15	TRBJ1-2	TRBD1	TGTGCCACCAGCAGAGATGGACAGGGGGCAAGTTATGGCTACACCTTC	CATSRDGQGASYGYTF
.	TRBV29-1	TRBJ2-3	TRBD2	TGCAGCGTTGTGGGGCGACTAGCGGCGGACCGTCCGCAGTATTTT	CSVVGRLAADRPQYF
.	TRBV7-9	TRBJ2-1	TRBD2	TGTGCCAGCAGCTTGGCTAGCGGGGGTCTCAGGGCGGATGAGCAGTTCTTC	CASSLASGGLRADEQFF
few	TRBV6-1	TRBJ1-5	TRBD1	TGTGCCAGCAGTGAAGATGAGGGACAGGGCAATCAGCCCCAGCATTTT	CASSEDEGQGNQPQHF
few	TRBV7-6	TRBJ2-1	TRBD2	TGTGCCAGCAGCCCCAGGACTAGCGGTGGGACCTACAATGAGCAGTTCTTC	CASSPRTSGGTYNEQFF